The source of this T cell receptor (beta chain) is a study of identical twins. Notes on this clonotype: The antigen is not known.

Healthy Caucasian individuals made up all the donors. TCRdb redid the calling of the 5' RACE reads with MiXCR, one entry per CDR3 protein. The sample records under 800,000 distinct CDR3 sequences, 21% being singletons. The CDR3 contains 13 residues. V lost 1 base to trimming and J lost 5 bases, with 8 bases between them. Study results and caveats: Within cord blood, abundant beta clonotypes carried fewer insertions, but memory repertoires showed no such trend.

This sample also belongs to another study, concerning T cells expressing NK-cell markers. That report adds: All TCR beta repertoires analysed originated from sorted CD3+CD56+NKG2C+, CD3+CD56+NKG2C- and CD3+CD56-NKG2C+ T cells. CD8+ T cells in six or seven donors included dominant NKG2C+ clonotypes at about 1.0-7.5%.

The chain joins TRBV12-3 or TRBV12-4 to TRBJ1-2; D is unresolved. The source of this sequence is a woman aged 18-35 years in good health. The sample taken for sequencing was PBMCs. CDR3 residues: CASSLGVSYGYTF. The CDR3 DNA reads TGTGCCAGCAGTTTAGGGGTATCATATGGCTACACCTTC.